These T cell receptor beta chains were read from a single sample in a study of vaccination effects on CD4 cells after COVID-19. The table came from immunoSEQ multiplex PCR; TCRdb's copy has only in-frame clones and leaves some out. The sample holds under 55,000 clones, roughly 75% seen once. These TCRs' antigens remain unknown. The starting material was CD4+ T cells from PBMCs cultured with a peptide pool, obtained before COVID-19 vaccination. The receptors here all came from a human donor who had a prior SARS-CoV-2 infection. The CDR3 runs from the conserved cysteine through the conserved F or W. D genes are given only for firm matches. Clone size, where shown, is once, few, many, or a class for clones that have expanded.

clone_size | j_call | v_call | d_call | cdr3_aa | cdr3_nt
- | TRBJ1-4 | TRBV5-1 | - | CASSSTGMGEEKLFF | TGCGCCAGCAGCTCCACAGGGATGGGGGAGGAAAAACTGTTTTTT
- | TRBJ2-7 | TRBV2 | TRBD1 | CASSETGDRAYEQYF | TGTGCCAGCAGTGAAACTGGGGACAGAGCCTACGAGCAGTACTTC
few | TRBJ1-5 | TRBV15 | - | CATSTDEQGNQPQHF | TGTGCCACCAGCACCGACGAACAGGGCAATCAGCCCCAGCATTTT
- | TRBJ1-2 | TRBV5-4 | - | CASSLSGALYGYTF | TGTGCCAGCAGCCTCAGTGGGGCCTTATATGGCTACACCTTC
many | TRBJ1-4 | TRBV30 | - | CAWKGVGEKLFF | TGTGCCTGGAAAGGGGTTGGGGAAAAACTGTTTTTT
- | TRBJ1-3 | TRBV4-1 | - | CASSQAQGGSGNTIYF | TGCGCCAGCAGCCAAGCTCAGGGCGGCTCTGGAAACACCATATATTTT
- | TRBJ2-3 | TRBV7-3 | - | CASSPGPGTDTQYF | TGTGCCAGCAGCCCAGGTCCAGGCACAGATACGCAGTATTTT
- | TRBJ1-2 | TRBV5-1 | - | CASSLFSNYGYTF | TGCGCCAGCAGCTTGTTTTCTAACTATGGCTACACCTTC
- | TRBJ2-3 | TRBV2 | TRBD1 | CASRDRADTQYF | TGTGCCAGCAGGGACAGGGCAGATACGCAGTATTTT
- | TRBJ2-3 | TRBV6-2/TRBV6-3 | TRBD1 | CASSYRPRTGDEDTQYF | TGTGCCAGCAGTTACCGACCGAGGACAGGGGATGAAGATACGCAGTATTTT
- | TRBJ2-3 | TRBV5-5 | - | CASSLLKQFYTDTQYF | TGTGCCAGCAGCTTGTTGAAGCAGTTCTACACAGATACGCAGTATTTT
- | TRBJ2-1 | TRBV9 | - | CVRSSVRVGCSYNEQFF | TGTGTTAGAAGCAGCGTCAGGGTTGGGTGCTCCTACAATGAGCAGTTCTTC
- | TRBJ1-5 | TRBV6-5 | - | CASSTTGFANQPQHF | TGTGCCAGCAGTACCACAGGGTTTGCCAATCAGCCCCAGCATTTT
- | TRBJ2-1 | TRBV6-2/TRBV6-3 | - | CASSYNTYNEQFF | TGTGCCAGCAGTTACAATACCTACAATGAGCAGTTCTTC
- | TRBJ2-4 | TRBV29-1 | TRBD2 | CSVNSGLGNIQYF | TGCAGCGTTAATAGCGGGTTAGGAAACATTCAGTACTTC
- | TRBJ1-2 | TRBV27 | TRBD1 | CASSLRQGARGYTF | TGTGCCAGCAGTCTCCGACAGGGGGCGAGGGGCTACACCTTC
few | TRBJ1-6 | TRBV11-2 | - | CASSFRGRNSPLHF | TGTGCCAGCAGCTTTCGAGGAAGGAATTCACCCCTCCACTTT
- | TRBJ1-4 | TRBV11-3 | - | CASSLSQNEKLFF | TGTGCCAGCAGCTTATCGCAGAATGAAAAACTGTTTTTT
- | TRBJ1-1 | TRBV13 | - | CASSRENTEAFF | TGTGCCAGCAGCCGAGAGAACACTGAAGCTTTCTTT
- | TRBJ1-1 | TRBV6-2/TRBV6-3 | TRBD1 | CASSYRGLARTEAFF | TGTGCCAGCAGTTACAGGGGGCTCGCACGAACTGAAGCTTTCTTT
- | TRBJ2-3 | TRBV18 | - | CASSPAGQEDTQYF | TGTGCCAGCTCACCTGCGGGACAAGAAGATACGCAGTATTTT
few | TRBJ1-2 | TRBV5-4 | - | CASSSLLQGGGYTF | TGTGCCAGCAGCTCACTATTACAGGGCGGGGGCTACACCTTC
once | TRBJ2-7 | TRBV11-3 | - | CASSWNRLSYEQYF | TGTGCCAGCAGCTGGAATAGGCTCTCCTACGAGCAGTACTTC
- | TRBJ2-5 | TRBV6-2/TRBV6-3 | TRBD2 | CASSPNPGTSGYKRPQYF | TGTGCCAGCAGTCCGAACCCTGGCACTAGCGGGTACAAGAGACCCCAGTACTTC
- | TRBJ2-1 | TRBV4-1 | TRBD2 | CASSQGGTAGAYNEQFF | TGCGCCAGCAGCCAAGGAGGTACGGCGGGGGCCTACAATGAGCAGTTCTTC
- | TRBJ1-1 | TRBV18 | - | CASSGQSNTEAFF | TGTGCCAGCTCCGGACAGTCGAACACTGAAGCTTTCTTT
- | TRBJ2-5 | TRBV25-1 | TRBD2 | CASSDTSGSGETQYF | TGTGCCAGCAGTGATACTAGCGGGAGTGGCGAGACCCAGTACTTC
- | TRBJ1-6 | TRBV5-5 | - | CASSTAAGFYNSPLHF | TGTGCCAGCAGCACGGCGGCAGGATTCTATAATTCACCCCTCCACTTT
- | TRBJ2-1 | TRBV18 | TRBD2 | CASSPVMASGSDEQFF | TGTGCCAGCTCACCAGTAATGGCTAGCGGGTCGGATGAGCAGTTCTTC
few | TRBJ2-3 | TRBV7-9 | TRBD2 | CASSLRGEEDTQYF | TGTGCCAGCAGCTTACGGGGGGAGGAAGATACGCAGTATTTT
- | TRBJ2-4 | TRBV23-1 | - | CASSRTGPAKNIQYF | TGCGCCAGCAGCCGGACCGGGCCCGCCAAAAACATTCAGTACTTC
few | TRBJ2-1 | TRBV4-2 | - | CASSQVTGLLKQFF | TGTGCCAGCAGCCAAGTCACGGGCCTCCTTAAGCAGTTCTTC
few | TRBJ1-5 | TRBV19 | - | CASSINGDLSNQPQHF | TGTGCCAGTAGTATTAATGGGGACCTTAGCAATCAGCCCCAGCATTTT
- | TRBJ2-6 | TRBV7-3 | - | CASSWDRASGANVLTF | TGTGCCAGCAGCTGGGACCGTGCCTCTGGGGCCAACGTCCTGACTTTC
- | TRBJ2-7 | TRBV4-1 | - | CASSRLLLTDEQYF | TGCGCCAGCAGCCGCCTCTTACTTACCGACGAGCAGTACTTC
- | TRBJ2-1 | TRBV11-2 | TRBD2 | CASSLWGLADEQFF | TGTGCCAGCAGCTTATGGGGTCTAGCGGATGAGCAGTTCTTC
- | TRBJ2-1 | TRBV5-5 | - | CASSSVRFPGNEQFF | TGTGCCAGCAGCTCCGTTAGATTCCCCGGGAATGAGCAGTTCTTC
- | TRBJ2-7 | TRBV30 | - | CAWSGSRGSAYEQYF | TGTGCCTGGAGTGGATCCCGAGGTAGTGCCTACGAGCAGTACTTC
- | TRBJ2-7 | TRBV4-1 | - | CASSQVTGPRGYEQYF | TGCGCCAGCAGCCAAGTAACGGGACCCCGTGGTTACGAGCAGTACTTC
few | TRBJ2-3 | TRBV5-1 | TRBD2 | CASSRSGRAQYF | TGCGCCAGCAGCCGTAGCGGGAGGGCGCAGTATTTT
few | TRBJ2-1 | TRBV3-1/TRBV3-2 | - | CASSQRSYNEQFF | TGTGCCAGCAGCCAAAGGTCATACAATGAGCAGTTCTTC
- | TRBJ2-1 | TRBV11-2 | - | CASSSSGTSGNEQFF | -
- | TRBJ1-6 | TRBV6-5 | - | CASSYSGSGSPLHF | TGTGCCAGCAGTTACTCGGGATCGGGGTCACCCCTCCACTTT
- | TRBJ2-3 | TRBV4-3 | TRBD2 | CASSPQREIADLDTQYF | TGCGCCAGCAGCCCACAGCGGGAGATCGCCGACCTAGATACGCAGTATTTT